This T cell receptor (beta chain) was sequenced in a study of T-cell memory formation after mild COVID-19. On the study more broadly: The study found TCR clusters largely donor specific.

Findings and caveats of the study: Some clones that responded turned up in pre-infection memory, which suggests that cross-reactive memory joined in.

This CDR3 has 15 amino acids. V lost 3 bases to trimming and J lost 2 bases; unmatched junction nucleotides: 5. After 5'RACE with constant-segment primers, TCR alpha and TCR beta cDNA libraries carrying sample barcodes and UMIs were obtained. Each CDR3 protein is one row after TCRdb ran MiXCR on the 5' RACE reads. This table has 250,000 to 400,000 distinct CDR3 sequences, roughly an eighth appearing once. To note about this clonotype: The antigen remains undetermined.

The TCR was taken from a man between 18 and 35 years old who had mild COVID-19 (a few samples of this study predate the infection). Cell type and time point are not known. The V and J genes are TRBV12-3 or TRBV12-4 and TRBJ1-2, with 8 positions matching TRBD1. Sequenced: PBMCs or a T cell subset sorted from them (not recorded which). The CDR3 coding sequence is TGTGCCAGCAGTTTCCAGGGGGCGCGGAACTATGGCTACACCTTC. Encoded protein: CASSFQGARNYGYTF.